The 20 T cell receptor beta chains presented below share a single source sample, sequenced in a study of spatial heterogeneity in lung cancer. Specified time point: sample taken at primary tumor resection. No cell sorting; template was whole RNA from tumor, lung tissue or PBMC. TCRdb reanalysed the 5' RACE reads using MiXCR and keeps one entry per CDR3 protein. The sample records 40,000 to 45,000 distinct CDR3 sequences, approximately 13% being singletons. The sequencing here drew on PBMCs, taken at surgery. The receptors stem from a male donor with early-stage non-small cell lung cancer.

This clonotype came up a few times. The chain couples TRBV10-2 to TRBJ2-2, with D possibly matching TRBD1 (6 bases). The V end was cut by 0 bases, the J end by 15 bases, with 11 bases between. Germline V CDR1 and CDR2: WSHSY, SAAADI. This CDR3 is 12 amino acids long. The CDR3, as DNA: TGCGCCAGCAGTGAGTCGAGAGGGGGTTTGTTTTTT. Protein sequence: CASSESRGGLFF.

This clonotype was seen repeatedly, ten times or more. The chain employs TRBV12-3 or TRBV12-4 and TRBJ2-5, with a possible D match to TRBD1 (5 bases). Trimming removed 4 bases at V and 5 bases at J, with 11 bases between. The CDR3 contains 13 residues. For the CDR3, the DNA is TGTGCCAGCAGTTCAGGGCTACGGGAGACCCAGTACTTC. Protein sequence: CASSSGLRETQYF.

This clonotype showed up many times. V and J are TRBV6-2 or TRBV6-3 and TRBJ2-5, with D perhaps matching TRBD2 (5 bases). Germline CDR1 reads MNHEY; CDR2 reads SVGEGT. This CDR3 is built from 16 residues. V lost 6 bases, J lost 2 bases, and 19 bases lay in between. CDR3 in DNA: TGTGCCAGCAGACCCTCGACTATCCGAATACAAGAGACCCAGTACTTC. Residues: CASRPSTIRIQETQYF.

This clonotype came up a few times. The chain employs TRBV7-6 and TRBJ2-5, with D possibly matching TRBD1 (6 bases). This CDR3 comprises 13 residues. Germline V gene data show CDR1 as SGHVS and CDR2 as FNYEAQ. The germline V and J ends were trimmed by 5 bases and 4 bases, with 11 bases remaining between them. This chain's CDR3 is CASSLMDRETQYF. The CDR3 DNA is TGTGCCAGCAGCCTGATGGACAGAGAGACCCAGTACTTC.

This clonotype was found a few times. The chain has TRBV3-1 and TRBJ1-6, with D maybe TRBD1 (6 bases). The CDR3 is made up of 16 amino acids. Germline CDR1 LGHDT, CDR2 YNNKEL (reference sequence). V lost 4 bases, J lost 7 bases, and 17 bases lay in between. The CDR3: CASSRRQDPDNSPLHF. In nucleotides, the CDR3 is TGTGCCAGCAGCCGGCGACAGGACCCGGACAATTCACCCCTCCACTTT.

This rearrangement joins TRBV29-1 to TRBJ2-3; TRBD2 aligns across 10 bases. Germline V gives CDR1 SQVTM, CDR2 ANQGSEA. J lost 1 base, V lost 6 bases, and 19 bases had no gene match. The CDR3 runs 19 residues. CDR3: CSVGGLAGASGHGTDTQYF. CDR3 nucleotides: TGCAGCGTCGGGGGGCTAGCGGGAGCGTCCGGCCACGGCACAGATACGCAGTATTTT.

In its sample, this clonotype was seen once. The chain joins TRBV28 to TRBJ2-7; D gene ambiguous. There are 11 residues in the CDR3. CDR1 and CDR2 (germline): MDHEN, SYDVKM. V was trimmed by 5 bases and J by 7 bases, leaving 9 bases between them. The CDR3 DNA reads TGTGCCAGCAGTCAAAGCCGGGAGCAGTACTTC. It codes for CASSQSREQYF. Full variable domain (missing parts from reference TRBV28 and TRBJ2-7): DVKVTQSSRYLVKRTGEKVFLECVQDMDHENMFWYRQDPGLGLRLIYFSYDVKMKEKGDIPEGYSVSREKKERFSLILESASTNQTSMYLCASSQSREQYFGPGTRLTVT.

The J gene is TRBJ1-6, the V gene TRBV7-6; TRBD1 aligns across 8 bases. In germline, CDR1 is SGHVS, CDR2 FNYEAQ. J was trimmed by 10 bases and V by 1 base; bases with no gene match: 6. The CDR3 loop spans 15 amino acids. The CDR3 is CASSLDQGADSPLHF. The CDR3 DNA reads as TGTGCCAGCAGCTTAGATCAGGGGGCGGACTCACCCCTCCACTTT.

This clonotype came up many times. The V call is TRBV4-1, the J call TRBJ2-7; D is possibly TRBD2 (5 bases). The CDR3 length is 15 residues. Germline assignment: CDR1 MGHRA and CDR2 YSYEKL. V shed 1 base and J shed 7 bases, with 17 bases lying between them. The CDR3 coding sequence is TGCGCCAGCAGCCAAGCCTCCGCCCTACGCGGGGAGCAGTACTTC. Translation: CASSQASALRGEQYF.

This clonotype came up many times. The chain is built from TRBV28 and TRBJ2-7; weak D call: TRBD2 (5 bases). The germline gives CDR1 MDHEN, CDR2 SYDVKM. The CDR3 runs 11 residues. Trimming stripped 7 bases from V and 4 bases from J, with 8 bases between. The DNA for the CDR3 is TGTGCCAGCATCTCGGGATACGAGCAGTACTTC. This translates into CASISGYEQYF.

This clonotype was detected ten times or more. The J gene is TRBJ2-1, the V gene TRBV6-1; D unclear. Between the trimmed V and J ends, which lost 7 bases and 0 bases, there was a span of 13 bases. This CDR3 contains 15 residues. The germline CDR1 and CDR2 sequences are MNHNS and SASEGT. The DNA of the CDR3 is TGTGCCAGCACCAAGGATTTCAGCTCCTACAATGAGCAGTTCTTC. Protein product: CASTKDFSSYNEQFF.

Many counts were recorded for this clonotype. The chain combines TRBV3-1 with TRBJ2-5, with TRBD2 matching 10 bases. Germline V CDR1 and CDR2: LGHDT, YNNKEL (reference sequence). The junction had 1 base not matched to a gene; V was cut back by 8 bases and J by 1 base. The CDR3 sequence is 13 residues long. The CDR3 loop is CASGTSAQETQYF. CDR3 bases: TGTGCCAGCGGGACTAGCGCCCAAGAGACCCAGTACTTC.

This clonotype was seen ten or more times. This chain connects TRBV3-1 to TRBJ2-6; no definite D call. CDR3 length: 14 amino acids. V was trimmed by 1 base and J by 4 bases, leaving 5 bases between them. The germline V gene has CDR1 LGHDT and CDR2 YNNKEL (reference sequence). The CDR3 here is CASSQAGGANVLTF. In DNA form, the CDR3 reads TGTGCCAGCAGCCAAGCTGGCGGGGCCAACGTCCTGACTTTC.

This clonotype turned up a few times. The chain carries TRBV28 and TRBJ1-5, with 7 bases matching TRBD1. With 6 bases clipped from V and 11 bases from J, the junction kept 13 bases outside the gene matches. The CDR3 is 14 amino acids. Germline-derived CDR1 and CDR2 are MDHEN and SYDVKM. CDR3 bases: TGTGCCAGCAGGGACGGGACAGCCTCTGGGGCCCAGCATTTT. This sequence encodes CASRDGTASGAQHF.

This clonotype was seen repeatedly, ten times or more. This chain links TRBV7-9 with TRBJ2-7; the D gene is possibly TRBD2 (5 bases). From germline, CDR1 is SEHNR and CDR2 FQNEAQ (reference sequence). The V and J ends lost 5 bases and 5 bases respectively, with 13 bases between them. The length of the CDR3 is 13 residues. CDR3 sequence reads: CASSVLVRDEQYF. CDR3 coding DNA: TGTGCCAGCAGCGTACTGGTGAGGGACGAGCAGTACTTC.

This clonotype occurred a few times. In DNA, the CDR3 is TGTGCCAGCAGCTCCCTTACAGCCTCCCCGGGCACCGGGGAGCTGTTTTTT. Translated: CASSSLTASPGTGELFF. V and J are TRBV5-4 and TRBJ2-2; no clear D gene. The germline V gene encodes CDR1 SGHNT and CDR2 YYREEE (reference sequence). CDR3 length equals 17 residues. Trimming cost V 3 bases and J 4 bases, with 19 bases left between them.

The V call is TRBV6-5, the J call TRBJ2-3, with D unclear. Germline CDR1 MNHEY, CDR2 SVGAGI. V lost 5 bases to trimming and J lost 4 bases, with 10 bases between them. The CDR3 sequence is 13 residues long. The chain's CDR3 is CASSPVVADTQYF. In DNA form, the CDR3 reads TGTGCCAGCAGTCCCGTAGTGGCAGATACGCAGTATTTT.

The rearrangement uses TRBV5-1 and TRBJ2-3, with 10 bases matching TRBD2. The CDR3 consists of 16 residues. V lost 2 bases, J lost 1 base, and 4 bases stayed unmatched. In germline, CDR1 is SGHRS, CDR2 YFSETQ. CDR3 sequence: CASSFILAGGTDTQYF. CDR3 nucleotide sequence: TGCGCCAGCAGCTTTATTCTAGCGGGGGGCACAGATACGCAGTATTTT. The full variable domain, completed using reference TRBV5-1 and TRBJ2-3, is KAGVTQTPRYLIKTRGQQVTLSCSPISGHRSVSWYQQTPGQGLQFLFEYFSETQRNKGNFPGRFSGRQFSNSRSEMNVSTLELGDSALYLCASSFILAGGTDTQYFGPGTRLTVL.

This clonotype was observed a few times. This chain connects TRBV19 to TRBJ2-7, with TRBD1 matching over 8 bases. This CDR3 comprises 15 residues. Germline V gene data show CDR1 as LNHDA and CDR2 as SQIVND (reference sequence). With 3 bases clipped from V and 1 base from J, the junction kept 5 bases outside the gene matches. CDR3 amino acids: CASSIGTGLSYEQYF. The CDR3, as DNA: TGTGCCAGTAGTATCGGGACAGGCTTGTCCTACGAGCAGTACTTC.

This chain links TRBV6-2 or TRBV6-3 with TRBJ1-3, with no clear D. This CDR3 spans 13 amino acids. Germline loops: CDR1 MNHEY, CDR2 SVGEGT. V was cut by 6 bases and J by 4 bases, with 10 bases left in between. CDR3 loop: CASSRYRGNTIYF. The DNA for the CDR3 is TGTGCCAGCAGCCGCTACAGAGGAAACACCATATATTTT.